This T cell receptor beta chain was captured by sequencing in a study of CD8+CD57+ T cells in acquired aplastic anemia. Study summary: The average for DNA from sorted CD4+ and CD8+ cells was 3.2 ug.

Flow cytometry had shown expanded CD8+CD57+ cells in the patients chosen for sequencing. Prior therapy had not been administered to any patient at the time of blood sampling. The CDR3 length is 15 residues. The ends were cut back, 4 bases at V and 4 bases at J, with 18 bases in the middle. The germline V gene encodes CDR1 SGDLS and CDR2 YYNGEE. Template material for TCR beta VDJ and CDR3 profiling consisted of genomic DNA. From the reads, TCRdb called clonotypes with MiXCR, one entry per CDR3 protein. The sample has some 200,000 distinct CDR3 sequences; 48% are singletons. The specimen was sorted CD4+, CD8+, or CD8+CD57+ T cells (not recorded which) from PBMCs. V usage is TRBV9 and J usage is TRBJ2-7, with a weak D call TRBD1 (6 bases). The TCR was taken from a human donor with aplastic anemia. The CDR3 coding sequence is TGTGCCAGCAGCATTACACAGGGTCACGATTACGAGCAGTACTTC. This translates into CASSITQGHDYEQYF.